The 17 T cell receptor beta chains reported below all come from one sample, sequenced in a study of T cell responses to AZD1222 COVID-19 vaccine. Clones were read by immunoSEQ multiplex PCR, and TCRdb kept only the in-frame ones, dropping some. Of around 140,000 clones listed, approximately 89% are singletons. The sequenced sample was peripheral blood, obtained 28 days after the second AZD1222 dose. These receptors all stem from an adult who received the AZD1222 COVID-19 vaccine.

The rearrangement links TRBV19 to TRBJ2-1; the match to TRBD2 covers 7 bases. This CDR3 is built from 13 residues. After removal of 5 bases from V and 6 bases from J, the junction contained 4 bases not matched to a gene. Germline-derived CDR1 and CDR2 are LNHDA and SQIVND (reference sequence). CDR3 nucleotides: TGTGCCAGTAGTTGGACTAGATCCAATGAGCAGTTCTTC. This encodes CASSWTRSNEQFF. The entire variable domain, with the rest obtained from reference TRBV19 and TRBJ2-1, is as follows: DGGITQSPKYLFRKEGQNVTLSCEQNLNHDAMYWYRQDPGQGLRLIYYSQIVNDFQKGDIAEGYSVSREKKESFPLTVTSAQKNPTAFYLCASSWTRSNEQFFGPGTRLTVL.

The rearrangement joins TRBV7-9 to TRBJ1-1, with TRBD1 matching over 10 bases. CDR1 is SEHNR and CDR2 is FQNEAQ in the germline V gene (reference sequence). V gave up 3 bases and J gave up 6 bases; unmatched junction bases: 1. The CDR3 runs to 13 residues. CDR3 loop: CASSLTGGSEAFF. In DNA form, the CDR3 reads TGTGCCAGCAGCTTGACAGGGGGCTCTGAAGCTTTCTTT.

The gene calls are TRBV11-3 and TRBJ2-3; 14 nucleotides agree with TRBD2. Trimming at V came to 3 bases and at J to 4 bases, leaving 3 bases not matched to a gene. Germline lookup yields CDR1 SGHNT and CDR2 YENEEA. The CDR3 spans 16 residues. The CDR3 DNA is TGTGCCAGCAGCTTGGGACTAGCGGGAGTATCAGATACGCAGTATTTT. Amino acids: CASSLGLAGVSDTQYF. Looking up the rest from reference TRBV11-3 and TRBJ2-3 gives the full variable domain: EAGVVQSPRYKIIEKKQPVAFWCNPISGHNTLYWYLQNLGQGPELLIRYENEEAVDDSQLPKDRFSAERLKGVDSTLKIQPAELGDSAVYLCASSLGLAGVSDTQYFGPGTRLTVL.

The genes are TRBV3-1 (or the pseudogene TRBV3-2) and TRBJ1-6, with a tentative D call TRBD1 (5 bases). Per germline, CDR1 LGHDT and CDR2 YNNKEL (reference sequence). V was cut by 4 bases and J by 4 bases, with 17 bases left in between. The CDR3 runs to 17 residues. As DNA, the CDR3 is TGTGCCAGCAGCCCCCTCCGGGGGGAGGAATATAATTCACCCCTCCACTTT. Its protein product is CASSPLRGEEYNSPLHF.

The chain is built from TRBV14 and TRBJ1-1; 8 bases are shared with TRBD1. The junction had 18 bases not matched to a gene; V was cut back by 5 bases and J by 4 bases. The germline V gene encodes CDR1 SGHDN and CDR2 FVKESK. The CDR3 consists of 18 residues. The CDR3, as DNA: TGTGCCAGCAGCTCACTTTTGGGGCAGGGGGCGATGGGCACTGAAGCTTTCTTT. Its protein is CASSSLLGQGAMGTEAFF.

J is TRBJ2-7 and V is TRBV24-1; TRBD2 matches at 7 bases. The CDR3 runs 15 residues. The V and J ends lost 9 bases and 0 bases, in that order; junction bases with no gene match: 10. Germline lookup yields CDR1 KGHDR and CDR2 SFDVKD. Here the CDR3 DNA reads TGTGCCACCGGCGCCGAGCGGGGATCCTCCTACGAGCAGTACTTC. This gives the protein CATGAERGSSYEQYF.

V usage is TRBV9 and J usage is TRBJ1-5, with unresolved D. The ends were cut back, 3 bases at V and 3 bases at J, with 7 bases in the middle. Germline CDR1 SGDLS, CDR2 YYNGEE. This CDR3 has 13 residues. This CDR3 reads CASSAGINQPQHF. The DNA for the CDR3 is TGTGCCAGCAGCGCCGGGATCAATCAGCCCCAGCATTTT.

This rearrangement joins TRBV5-6 to TRBJ2-5; no clear D. The germline V gene encodes CDR1 SGHDT and CDR2 YYEEEE. V shed 2 bases and J shed 2 bases, with 7 bases lying between them. The length of the CDR3 is 13 residues. The CDR3, as DNA: TGTGCCAGCAGCTTTGCTTTACAAGAGACCCAGTACTTC. It translates to CASSFALQETQYF. Full variable domain (rest looked up from reference TRBV5-6 and TRBJ2-5): DAGVTQSPTHLIKTRGQQVTLRCSPKSGHDTVSWYQQALGQGPQFIFQYYEEEERQRGNFPDRFSGHQFPNYSSELNVNALLLGDSALYLCASSFALQETQYFGPGTRLLVL.

The chain links TRBV9 to TRBJ1-1; D gene uncertain. The ends were cut back, 0 bases at V and 6 bases at J, with 9 bases in the middle. Per germline, CDR1 SGDLS and CDR2 YYNGEE. The CDR3 loop spans 13 amino acids. The chain's CDR3 is CASSVVTRAEAFF. The CDR3 region has the DNA TGTGCCAGCAGCGTAGTGACGCGGGCTGAAGCTTTCTTT.

The rearrangement links TRBV7-3 to TRBJ1-1; D perhaps matches TRBD1 (5 bases). Per the germline V gene, CDR1 is SGHTA and CDR2 is FQGTGA. The ends were cut back, 5 bases at V and 0 bases at J, with 7 bases in the middle. The CDR3 loop spans 13 amino acids. The CDR3 bases are TGTGCCAGCAGCGCGACAGTGAACACTGAAGCTTTCTTT. This codes for CASSATVNTEAFF.

This chain joins TRBV28 and TRBJ2-7; tentative D call: TRBD1 (6 bases). Trimming shortened V by 8 bases and J by 2 bases, and 10 bases separated the two germline ends. The CDR3 covers 12 residues. Germline V gene sequence: CDR1 MDHEN, CDR2 SYDVKM. The CDR3 region is CASETGPYEQYF. The CDR3 region has the DNA TGTGCCAGCGAGACAGGTCCCTACGAGCAGTACTTC.

The rearrangement uses TRBV7-3 and TRBJ1-1; no reliable D call. Trimming took off 1 base at V and 4 bases at J, with 10 bases between the two ends. The CDR3 spans 14 residues. Germline-derived CDR1 and CDR2 are SGHTA and FQGTGA. CDR3 sequence: CASSLNGIGTEAFF. The CDR3, as DNA: TGTGCCAGCAGCTTAAATGGTATAGGCACTGAAGCTTTCTTT.

CDR3 amino acids: CSASWTGGSDTEAFF. The CDR3 nucleotides read TGCAGTGCTAGTTGGACAGGGGGCTCGGACACTGAAGCTTTCTTT. The chain uses TRBV20-1 and TRBJ1-1, with 11 bases matching TRBD1. J was trimmed by 3 bases and V by 3 bases; bases with no gene match: 6. The length of the CDR3 is 15 residues. Germline CDR1 reads DFQATT; CDR2 reads SNEGSKA (reference sequence).

V and J are TRBV12-5 and TRBJ2-1; D unclear. This CDR3 comprises 16 residues. V shed 1 base and J shed 6 bases, with 16 bases lying between them. Germline assignment: CDR1 LGHNT and CDR2 FRNRAP. The CDR3 sequence: CASGLGPTLKGNEQFF. DNA for the CDR3: TGTGCTAGTGGTTTGGGGCCTACCCTGAAAGGCAATGAGCAGTTCTTC. Full variable domain (remainder filled in from reference TRBV12-5 and TRBJ2-1): DARVTQTPRHKVTEMGQEVTMRCQPILGHNTVFWYRQTMMQGLELLAYFRNRAPLDDSGMPKDRFSAEMPDATLATLKIQPSEPRDSAVYFCASGLGPTLKGNEQFFGPGTRLTVL.

The rearrangement joins TRBV20-1 to TRBJ2-4; D unclear. CDR3 size: 10 residues. V was clipped by 6 bases and J by 6 bases, with 6 bases between them. Germline V gives CDR1 DFQATT, CDR2 SNEGSKA (reference sequence). Here the CDR3 reads CSAPLNIQYF. The CDR3 nucleotides read TGCAGTGCCCCTCTAAACATTCAGTACTTC.

DNA of the CDR3: TGTGCCAGCAGCCCGGTCCAGGGAAGCCAAGAGACCCAGTACTTC. As protein: CASSPVQGSQETQYF. The genes are TRBV25-1 and TRBJ2-5; perhaps TRBD1 as D (5 bases). Germline-derived CDR1 and CDR2 are MGHDK and SYGVNS. The CDR3 is made up of 15 amino acids. The V and J ends lost 6 bases and 1 base respectively, with 15 bases between them.

The rearrangement uses TRBV19 and TRBJ1-2; no firm D call. In germline, CDR1 is LNHDA, CDR2 SQIVND (reference sequence). There are 13 residues in the CDR3. Trimming removed 1 base at V and 4 bases at J, with 7 bases between. The CDR3, as DNA: TGTGCCAGTAGTATAGGGGGAAGCTATGGCTACACCTTC. The encoded protein is CASSIGGSYGYTF.